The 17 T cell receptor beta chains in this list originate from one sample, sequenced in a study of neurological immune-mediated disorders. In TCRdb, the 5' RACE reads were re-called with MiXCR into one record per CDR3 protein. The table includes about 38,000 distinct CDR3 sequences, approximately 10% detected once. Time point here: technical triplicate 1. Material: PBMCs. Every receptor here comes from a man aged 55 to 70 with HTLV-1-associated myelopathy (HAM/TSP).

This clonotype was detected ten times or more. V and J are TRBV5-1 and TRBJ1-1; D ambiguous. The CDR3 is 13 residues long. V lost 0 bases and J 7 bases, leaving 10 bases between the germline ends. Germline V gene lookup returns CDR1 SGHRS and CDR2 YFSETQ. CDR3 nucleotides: TGCGCCAGCAGCTTGGAAAAGGGCCTTGAAGCTTTCTTT. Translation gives CASSLEKGLEAFF.

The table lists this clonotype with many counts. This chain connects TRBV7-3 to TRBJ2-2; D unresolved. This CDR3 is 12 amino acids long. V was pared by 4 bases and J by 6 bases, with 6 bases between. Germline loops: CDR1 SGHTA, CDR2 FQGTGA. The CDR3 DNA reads TGTGCCAGCAGCTCCCCCCCCGGGGAGCTGTTTTTT. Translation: CASSSPPGELFF.

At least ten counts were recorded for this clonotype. The CDR3 spells CASSPDTYEQYF. The CDR3 DNA reads as TGTGCCAGCAGTCCCGACACCTACGAGCAGTACTTC. The chain uses TRBV12-3 or TRBV12-4 and TRBJ2-7; unclear D gene. There are 12 residues in the CDR3. V was trimmed by 5 bases and J by 2 bases, leaving 7 bases between them.

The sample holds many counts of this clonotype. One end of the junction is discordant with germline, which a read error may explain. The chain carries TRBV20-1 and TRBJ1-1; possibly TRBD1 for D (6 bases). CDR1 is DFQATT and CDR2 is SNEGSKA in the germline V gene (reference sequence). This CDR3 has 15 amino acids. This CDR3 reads CSAGALEDSLARLNF. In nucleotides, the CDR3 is TGCAGTGCTGGGGCTTTGGAGGACAGTTTGGCACGTCTTAACTTT.

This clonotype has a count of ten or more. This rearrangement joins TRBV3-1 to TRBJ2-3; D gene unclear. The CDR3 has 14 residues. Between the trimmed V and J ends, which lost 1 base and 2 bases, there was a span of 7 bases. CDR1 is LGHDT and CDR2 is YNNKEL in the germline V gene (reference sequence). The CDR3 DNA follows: TGTGCCAGCAGCCAAGCCGTGATCACAGATACGCAGTATTTT. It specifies CASSQAVITDTQYF.

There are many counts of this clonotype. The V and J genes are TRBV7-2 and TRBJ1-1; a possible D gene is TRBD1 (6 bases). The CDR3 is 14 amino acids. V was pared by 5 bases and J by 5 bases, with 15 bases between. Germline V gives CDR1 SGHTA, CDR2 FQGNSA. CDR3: CASSSLGGQTEAFF. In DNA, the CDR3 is TGTGCCAGCAGCAGTCTCGGGGGGCAAACTGAAGCTTTCTTT.

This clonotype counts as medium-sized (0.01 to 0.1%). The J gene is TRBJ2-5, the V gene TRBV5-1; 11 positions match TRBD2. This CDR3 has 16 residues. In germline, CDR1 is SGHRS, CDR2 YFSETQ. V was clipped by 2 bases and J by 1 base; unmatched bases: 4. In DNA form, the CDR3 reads TGCGCCAGCAGCTTCGGGACTAGCGGACCCCAAGAGACCCAGTACTTC. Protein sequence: CASSFGTSGPQETQYF.

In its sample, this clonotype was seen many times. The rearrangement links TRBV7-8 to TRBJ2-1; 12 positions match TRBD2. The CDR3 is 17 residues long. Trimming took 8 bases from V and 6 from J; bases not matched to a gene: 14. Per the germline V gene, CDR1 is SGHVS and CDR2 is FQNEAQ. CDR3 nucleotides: TGTGCCAGCCTCATAAGTGGGGGACTAGCGGGTTTCAATGAGCAGTTCTTC. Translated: CASLISGGLAGFNEQFF.

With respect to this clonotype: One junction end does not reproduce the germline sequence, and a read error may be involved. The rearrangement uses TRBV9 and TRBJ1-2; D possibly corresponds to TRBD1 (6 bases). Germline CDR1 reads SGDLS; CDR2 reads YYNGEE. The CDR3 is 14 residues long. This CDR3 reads CASSVSGAVYGCTF. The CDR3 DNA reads TGTGCCAGCAGCGTATCGGGGGCCGTCTATGGCTGCACCTTC.

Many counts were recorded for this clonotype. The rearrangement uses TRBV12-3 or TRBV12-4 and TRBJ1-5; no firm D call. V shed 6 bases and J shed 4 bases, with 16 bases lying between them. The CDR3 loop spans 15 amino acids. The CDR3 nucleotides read TGTGCCAGCAGCCTGGGTTTAGGTGGGAATCAGCCCCAGCATTTT. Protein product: CASSLGLGGNQPQHF.

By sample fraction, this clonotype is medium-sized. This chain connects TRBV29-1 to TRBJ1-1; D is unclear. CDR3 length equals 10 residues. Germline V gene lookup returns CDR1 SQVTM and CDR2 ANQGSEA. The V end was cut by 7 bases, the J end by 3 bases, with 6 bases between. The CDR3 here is CSGTHTEAFF. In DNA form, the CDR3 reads TGCAGCGGTACCCACACTGAAGCTTTCTTT.

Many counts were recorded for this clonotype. CDR3 protein: CSARDWAGAPDTQYF. CDR3 nucleotides: TGCAGTGCTAGAGATTGGGCGGGAGCCCCAGATACGCAGTATTTT. This chain connects TRBV20-1 to TRBJ2-3, with 7 bases aligning to TRBD2. CDR3 length: 15 amino acids. Germline values: CDR1 DFQATT, CDR2 SNEGSKA (reference sequence). V lost 0 bases and J lost 4; bases outside the gene matches: 7.

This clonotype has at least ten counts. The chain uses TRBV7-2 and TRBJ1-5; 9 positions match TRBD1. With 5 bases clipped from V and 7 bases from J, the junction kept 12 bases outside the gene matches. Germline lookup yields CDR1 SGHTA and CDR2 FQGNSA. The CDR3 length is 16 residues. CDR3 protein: CASSLDRGSGKQPQHF. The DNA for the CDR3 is TGTGCCAGCAGCCTCGACAGGGGGTCCGGGAAACAGCCCCAGCATTTT.

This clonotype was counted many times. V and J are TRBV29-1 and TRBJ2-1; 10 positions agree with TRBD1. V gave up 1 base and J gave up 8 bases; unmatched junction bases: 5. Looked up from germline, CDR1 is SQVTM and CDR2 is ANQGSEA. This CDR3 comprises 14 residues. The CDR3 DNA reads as TGCAGCGTTGAAGGGGGACAGGGGTGGTATGAGCAGTTCTTC. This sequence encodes CSVEGGQGWYEQFF.

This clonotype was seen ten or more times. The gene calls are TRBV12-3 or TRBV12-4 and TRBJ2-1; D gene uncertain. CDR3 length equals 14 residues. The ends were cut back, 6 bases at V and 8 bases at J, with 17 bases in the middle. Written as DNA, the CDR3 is TGTGCCAGCAGCCCGTGGGTTGAGCACGATGAGCAGTTCTTC. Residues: CASSPWVEHDEQFF.

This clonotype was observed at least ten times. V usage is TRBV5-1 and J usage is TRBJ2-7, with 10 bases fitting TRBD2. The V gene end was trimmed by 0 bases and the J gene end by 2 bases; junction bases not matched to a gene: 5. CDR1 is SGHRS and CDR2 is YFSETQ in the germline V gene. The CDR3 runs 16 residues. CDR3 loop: CASSLAAAGGPYEQYF. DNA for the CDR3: TGCGCCAGCAGCTTGGCCGCAGCGGGAGGGCCCTACGAGCAGTACTTC.

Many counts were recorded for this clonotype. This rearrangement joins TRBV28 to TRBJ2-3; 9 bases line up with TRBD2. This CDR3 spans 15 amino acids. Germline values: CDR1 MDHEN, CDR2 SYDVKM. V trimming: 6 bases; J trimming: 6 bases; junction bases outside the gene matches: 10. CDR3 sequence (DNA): TGTGCCAGCAGCTTAATAGCGGGAGTAGGGGATACGCAGTATTTT. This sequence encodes CASSLIAGVGDTQYF. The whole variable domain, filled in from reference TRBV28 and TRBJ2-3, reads DVKVTQSSRYLVKRTGEKVFLECVQDMDHENMFWYRQDPGLGLRLIYFSYDVKMKEKGDIPEGYSVSREKKERFSLILESASTNQTSMYLCASSLIAGVGDTQYFGPGTRLTVL.